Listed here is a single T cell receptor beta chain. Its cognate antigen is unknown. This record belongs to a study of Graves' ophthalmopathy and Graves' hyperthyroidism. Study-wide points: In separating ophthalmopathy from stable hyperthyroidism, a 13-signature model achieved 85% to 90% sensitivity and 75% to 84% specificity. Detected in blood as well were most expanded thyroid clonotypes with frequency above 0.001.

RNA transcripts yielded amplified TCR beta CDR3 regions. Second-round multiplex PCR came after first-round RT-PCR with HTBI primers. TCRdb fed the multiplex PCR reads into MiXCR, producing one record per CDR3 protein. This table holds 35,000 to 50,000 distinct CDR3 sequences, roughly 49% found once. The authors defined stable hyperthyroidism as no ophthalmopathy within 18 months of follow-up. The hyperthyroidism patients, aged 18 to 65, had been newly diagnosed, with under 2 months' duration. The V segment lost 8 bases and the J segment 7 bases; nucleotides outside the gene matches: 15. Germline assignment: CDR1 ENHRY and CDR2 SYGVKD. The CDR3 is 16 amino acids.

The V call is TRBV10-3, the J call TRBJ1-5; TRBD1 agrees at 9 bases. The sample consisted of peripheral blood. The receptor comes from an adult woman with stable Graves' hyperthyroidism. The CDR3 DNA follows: TGTGCCATCTCCGAGGATACAGGGGGCGCACGCCAGCCCCAGCATTTT. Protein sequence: CAISEDTGGARQPQHF.